A selection of T cell receptor beta chains follows, all from one sample in a study of blood T cell repertoires in COVID-19. The method was immunoSEQ multiplex PCR; TCRdb's version includes in-frame clones alone and lacks a portion of them. This table holds approximately 300,000 clones, about 86% found once. Sequenced material: peripheral blood. These receptors came from a person aged 65 to 79 with COVID-19, enrolled during active disease. The CDR3 runs from the conserved cysteine through the conserved F or W. The order of the fields is J gene, V gene, D gene, clone size, CDR3 DNA, CDR3 protein. The D gene is left open where the match is weak. A clone size is listed for some rows: how often the clone was seen (once, few, many), or a class if it is expanded.

J: TRBJ2-3; V: TRBV9; D: TRBD2; size: -; DNA: TGTGCCAGCAGCCTAGGACTAGCGGAGGCAGATACGCAGTATTTT; CDR3: CASSLGLAEADTQYF
J: TRBJ1-2; V: TRBV7-8; D: -; size: -; DNA: TGTGCCAGCAGCTTAGGGGTAGGGGACTATGGCTACACCTTC; CDR3: CASSLGVGDYGYTF
J: TRBJ1-1; V: TRBV9; D: -; size: -; DNA: TGTGCCAGCAGCGCTACTCAGGGGAACACTGAAGCTTTCTTT; CDR3: CASSATQGNTEAFF
J: TRBJ2-7; V: TRBV4-3; D: TRBD1; size: -; DNA: TGCGCCAGCAGCCAAGATCTAGAGACAGGGTGGGGGCAGTACTTC; CDR3: CASSQDLETGWGQYF
J: TRBJ1-4; V: TRBV2; D: -; size: -; DNA: TGTGCCAGGCGTCGGGGGAACGAAAAACTGTTTTTT; CDR3: CARRRGNEKLFF
J: TRBJ2-7; V: TRBV6-5; D: -; size: -; DNA: TGTGCCAGCTGGGACATCGTTTCCTACGAGCAGTACTTC; CDR3: CASWDIVSYEQYF
J: TRBJ2-1; V: TRBV12-3/TRBV12-4; D: -; size: -; DNA: TGTGCCAGCAGTTTACCCCGTTATGAGCAGTTCTTC; CDR3: CASSLPRYEQFF
J: TRBJ1-6; V: TRBV9; D: -; size: few; DNA: TGTGCCAGCAGCGTAGGGGGGGGTTCACCCCTCCACTTT; CDR3: CASSVGGGSPLHF
J: TRBJ2-1; V: TRBV12-5; D: TRBD2; size: -; DNA: TGTGCTAGTGGTTTAGGGACTAGCGGGTATTACAATGAGCAGTTCTTC; CDR3: CASGLGTSGYYNEQFF
J: TRBJ1-5; V: TRBV28; D: TRBD1; size: -; DNA: TGTGCGGGACAGGGAAATGTACTCCAGAGTGGCAATCAGCCCCAGCATTTT; CDR3: CAGQGNVLQSGNQPQHF
J: TRBJ1-4; V: TRBV3-1/TRBV3-2; D: -; size: once; DNA: TGTGCCAGCAGCCAAGGGGGTTCGGGAATCTGGGAAAAACTGTTTTTT; CDR3: CASSQGGSGIWEKLFF
J: TRBJ2-1; V: TRBV7-2; D: TRBD1; size: -; DNA: TGTGCCAGCAGCTTCGGGGACAGGGTTAACAATGAGCAGTTCTTC; CDR3: CASSFGDRVNNEQFF
J: TRBJ1-5; V: TRBV7-9; D: TRBD1; size: -; DNA: TGTGCCAGCAGCACCGACAGGGTAAAAAATCAGCCCCAGCATTTT; CDR3: CASSTDRVKNQPQHF
J: TRBJ1-6; V: TRBV27; D: -; size: -; DNA: TGTGCCAGCAGGCCAGGCAGCTCCTATAATTCACCCCTCCACTTT; CDR3: CASRPGSSYNSPLHF
J: TRBJ2-7; V: TRBV2; D: TRBD1; size: -; DNA: TGTGCCAGCAGTCTTGACAGGGGCGGGGACGAGCAGTACTTC; CDR3: CASSLDRGGDEQYF
J: TRBJ2-7; V: TRBV2; D: -; size: -; DNA: TGTGCCAGCGGAAGAGCAGGCTACGAGCAGTACTTC; CDR3: CASGRAGYEQYF
J: TRBJ1-5; V: TRBV19; D: TRBD1; size: -; DNA: TGTGCCAGTAGTATAGAACAGGGGGCTAATCAGCCCCAGCATTTT; CDR3: CASSIEQGANQPQHF
J: TRBJ2-7; V: TRBV29-1; D: -; size: -; DNA: TGCAGCGGGGGCGCGGGCTACGAGCAGTACTTC; CDR3: CSGGAGYEQYF
J: TRBJ1-5; V: TRBV5-8; D: TRBD1; size: -; DNA: TGTGCCAGCAGCACCGACAGGGTTCTCGGTCAGCCCCAGCATTTT; CDR3: CASSTDRVLGQPQHF
J: TRBJ1-5; V: TRBV27; D: TRBD1; size: -; DNA: TGTGCCAGCAGTCCTGGACAGGGGATATATCAGCCCCAGCATTTT; CDR3: CASSPGQGIYQPQHF
J: TRBJ2-1; V: TRBV7-6; D: -; size: -; DNA: TGTGCCAGCAGCTTCGGGGGAGATGGTTTATACAATGAGCAGTTCTTC; CDR3: CASSFGGDGLYNEQFF
J: TRBJ2-7; V: TRBV6-6; D: TRBD2; size: -; DNA: TGTGCCAGCAGTTACGGCGCGGGAGTTGAGCAGTACTTC; CDR3: CASSYGAGVEQYF